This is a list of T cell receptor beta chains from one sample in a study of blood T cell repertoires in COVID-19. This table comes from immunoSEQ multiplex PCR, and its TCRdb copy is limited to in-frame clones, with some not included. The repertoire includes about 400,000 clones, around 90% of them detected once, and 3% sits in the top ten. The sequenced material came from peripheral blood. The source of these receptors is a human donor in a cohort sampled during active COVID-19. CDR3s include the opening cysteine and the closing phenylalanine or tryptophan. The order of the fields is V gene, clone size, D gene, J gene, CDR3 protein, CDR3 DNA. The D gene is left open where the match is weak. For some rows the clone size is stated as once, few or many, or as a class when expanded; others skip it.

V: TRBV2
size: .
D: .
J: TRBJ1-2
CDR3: CASSEQNYGYTF
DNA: TGTGCCAGCAGTGAGCAGAACTATGGCTACACCTTC

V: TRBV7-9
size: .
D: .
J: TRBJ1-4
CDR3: CASSLGTAEKLFF
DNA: TGTGCCAGCAGCTTAGGGACAGCCGAAAAACTGTTTTTT

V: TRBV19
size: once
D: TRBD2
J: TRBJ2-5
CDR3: CASSALGTSGQETQYF
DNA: TGTGCCAGTAGTGCCCTAGGAACTAGCGGTCAAGAGACCCAGTACTTC

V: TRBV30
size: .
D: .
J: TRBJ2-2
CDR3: CAWRIVPKWRRVGELFF
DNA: TGTGCCTGGAGGATCGTGCCTAAGTGGAGAAGAGTCGGGGAGCTGTTTTTT

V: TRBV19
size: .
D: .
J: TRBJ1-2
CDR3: CASSKNRDGYTF
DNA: TGTGCCAGTAGTAAGAACAGGGATGGCTACACCTTC

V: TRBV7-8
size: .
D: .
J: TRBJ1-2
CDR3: CASSLDRQAIYGYTF
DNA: TGTGCCAGCAGCTTAGACCGCCAGGCGATCTATGGCTACACCTTC

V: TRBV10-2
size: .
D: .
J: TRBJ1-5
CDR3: CASSERRVAAQHF
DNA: TGCGCCAGCAGTGAGAGGAGGGTGGCAGCCCAGCATTTT

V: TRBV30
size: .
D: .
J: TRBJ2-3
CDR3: CAWGGSAQSADTQYF
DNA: TGTGCCTGGGGGGGTAGCGCCCAATCAGCGGATACGCAGTATTTT

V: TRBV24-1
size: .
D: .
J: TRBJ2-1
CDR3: CATSVYSSYNEQFF
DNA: TGTGCCACCAGTGTCTACAGCTCCTACAATGAGCAGTTCTTC

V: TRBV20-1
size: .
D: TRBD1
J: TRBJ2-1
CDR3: CSASPRGTGINEQFF
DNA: TGCAGTGCTAGTCCCCGGGGGACAGGGATCAATGAGCAGTTCTTC

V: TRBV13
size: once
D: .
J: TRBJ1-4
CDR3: CASSLLSGDEKLFF
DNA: TGTGCCAGCAGCTTGCTTTCGGGGGATGAAAAACTGTTTTTT

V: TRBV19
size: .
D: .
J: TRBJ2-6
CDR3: CASSMQRRPSGANVLTF
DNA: TGTGCCAGTAGTATGCAGCGGAGGCCCTCTGGGGCCAACGTCCTGACTTTC

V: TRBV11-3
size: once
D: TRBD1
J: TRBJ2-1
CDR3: CASSLIGTGGNEQFF
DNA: TGTGCCAGCAGCTTAATCGGGACAGGAGGCAATGAGCAGTTCTTC

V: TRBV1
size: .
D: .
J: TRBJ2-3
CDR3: CTSTKQKKAGVTDTQYF
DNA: TGCACCAGCACTAAACAAAAAAAAGCGGGAGTCACAGATACGCAGTATTTT

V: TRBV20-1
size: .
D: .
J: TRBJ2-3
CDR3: CSVGPDTQYF
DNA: TGCAGTGTTGGCCCAGATACGCAGTATTTT

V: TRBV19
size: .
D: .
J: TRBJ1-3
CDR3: CASSTTGTSSGNTIYF
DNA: TGTGCCAGTAGTACAACCGGGACAAGCTCTGGAAACACCATATATTTT

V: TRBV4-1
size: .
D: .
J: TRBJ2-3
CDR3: CASSLSRLRGTQYF
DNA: TGCGCCAGCAGCCTCTCGAGACTCAGGGGAACGCAGTATTTT

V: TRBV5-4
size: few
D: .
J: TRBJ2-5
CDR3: CASSLHQGQETQYF
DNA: TGTGCCAGCAGCTTGCACCAGGGGCAAGAGACCCAGTACTTC

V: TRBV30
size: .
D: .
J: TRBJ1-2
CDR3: CAWTLLPSVGYTF
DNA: TGTGCCTGGACCCTCCTTCCTTCTGTGGGCTACACCTTC

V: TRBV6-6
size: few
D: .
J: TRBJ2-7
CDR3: CATCSESSYEQYF
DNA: TGTGCCACCTGTAGCGAATCTTCCTACGAGCAGTACTTC

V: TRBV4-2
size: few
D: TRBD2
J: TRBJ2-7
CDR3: CASSQETPLRASGSYEQYF
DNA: TGTGCCAGCAGCCAAGAAACCCCCCTTCGGGCTAGCGGATCCTACGAGCAGTACTTC

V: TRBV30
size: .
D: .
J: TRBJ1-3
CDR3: CAWSVFAVFSGNTIYF
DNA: TGTGCCTGGAGTGTATTTGCGGTATTCTCTGGAAACACCATATATTTT

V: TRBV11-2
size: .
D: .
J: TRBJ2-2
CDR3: CASSSNSGGELFF
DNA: TGTGCCAGCAGCTCGAACTCGGGCGGGGAGCTGTTTTTT

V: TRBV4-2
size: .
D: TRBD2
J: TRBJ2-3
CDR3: CASSQQGLAGGHTDTQYF
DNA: TGTGCCAGCAGCCAACAGGGACTAGCGGGAGGGCACACAGATACGCAGTATTTT

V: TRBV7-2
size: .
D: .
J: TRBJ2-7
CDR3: CASRPESSYEQYF
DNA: TGTGCCAGCAGACCGGAGAGCTCCTACGAGCAGTACTTC

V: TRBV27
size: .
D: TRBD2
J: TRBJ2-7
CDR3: CASSSGTSGFEQYF
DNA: TGTGCCAGCAGCTCCGGGACTAGCGGCTTCGAGCAGTACTTC

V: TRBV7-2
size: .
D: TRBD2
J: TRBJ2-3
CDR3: CASSFLSGGASDTQYF
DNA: TGTGCCAGCAGCTTCCTTAGCGGGGGGGCCTCAGATACGCAGTATTTT

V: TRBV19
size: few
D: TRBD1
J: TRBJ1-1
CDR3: CASSTGTGKSVLNTEAFF
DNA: TGTGCCAGTAGTACGGGGACAGGGAAGAGTGTATTGAACACTGAAGCTTTCTTT

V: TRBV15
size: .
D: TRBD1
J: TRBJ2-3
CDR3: CATSRDQGGGDTQYF
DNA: TGTGCCACCAGCAGAGATCAAGGGGGCGGAGATACGCAGTATTTT

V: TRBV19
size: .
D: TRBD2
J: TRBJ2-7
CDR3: CASSIAGGHPYEQYF
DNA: TGTGCCAGTAGTATCGCGGGGGGCCACCCCTACGAGCAGTACTTC

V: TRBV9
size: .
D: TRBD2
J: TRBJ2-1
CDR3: CASSVDLAGYNEQFF
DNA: TGTGCCAGCAGCGTAGATCTAGCGGGGTATAATGAGCAGTTCTTC

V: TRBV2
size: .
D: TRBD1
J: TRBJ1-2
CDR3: CASSERTGARGYTF
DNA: TGTGCCAGCAGTGAAAGGACAGGGGCAAGAGGCTACACCTTC

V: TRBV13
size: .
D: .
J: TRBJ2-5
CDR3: CASSLGQTSQETQYF
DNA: TGTGCCAGCAGCTTAGGCCAAACATCTCAAGAGACCCAGTACTTC

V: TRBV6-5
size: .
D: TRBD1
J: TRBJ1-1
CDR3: CASRPRRTGFGEAFF
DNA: TGTGCCAGCCGCCCGCGCCGGACAGGGTTCGGTGAAGCTTTCTTT

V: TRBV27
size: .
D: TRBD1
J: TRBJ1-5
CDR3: CASSFDRDQPQHF
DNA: TGTGCCAGCAGTTTCGACAGGGATCAGCCCCAGCATTTT

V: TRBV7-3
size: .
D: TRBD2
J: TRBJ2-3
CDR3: CASNLRGGTDTQYF
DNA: TGTGCCAGCAACCTTAGGGGAGGGACAGATACGCAGTATTTT

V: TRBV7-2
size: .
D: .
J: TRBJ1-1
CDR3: CASSLERRAGTEAFF
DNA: TGTGCCAGCAGCTTAGAGCGTAGGGCGGGCACTGAAGCTTTCTTT

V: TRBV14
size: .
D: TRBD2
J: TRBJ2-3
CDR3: CASSHGLAVTDTQYF
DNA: TGTGCCAGCAGCCACGGACTAGCGGTCACAGATACGCAGTATTTT

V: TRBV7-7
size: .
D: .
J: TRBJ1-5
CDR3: CASSLMVRQPQHF
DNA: TGTGCTAGCAGCTTAATGGTCAGGCAGCCCCAGCATTTT

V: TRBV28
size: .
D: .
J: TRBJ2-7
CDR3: CASSLVRMGLPAHYEQYF
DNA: TGTGCCAGCAGTTTAGTCAGGATGGGGCTCCCAGCCCACTACGAGCAGTACTTC

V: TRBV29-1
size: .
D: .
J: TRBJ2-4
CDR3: CSVEGETENIQYF
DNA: TGCAGCGTTGAAGGTGAAACAGAAAACATTCAGTACTTC

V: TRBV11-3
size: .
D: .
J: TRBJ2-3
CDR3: CASSLRDSTDTQYF
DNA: TGTGCCAGCAGCCTCAGGGATAGCACAGATACGCAGTATTTT

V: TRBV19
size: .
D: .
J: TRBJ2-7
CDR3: CASSPGSSSYEQYF
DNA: TGTGCCAGCAGTCCGGGGAGTTCGAGCTACGAGCAGTACTTC

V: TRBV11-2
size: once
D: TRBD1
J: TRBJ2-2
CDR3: CASSRRAGTGLNTGELFF
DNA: TGTGCCAGCAGCCGAAGAGCCGGGACAGGGTTGAACACCGGGGAGCTGTTTTTT

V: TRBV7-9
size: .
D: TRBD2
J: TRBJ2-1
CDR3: CASSFTGTRGAGTEQFF
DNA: TGTGCCAGCAGCTTCACCGGGACTAGGGGGGCTGGGACTGAGCAGTTCTTC

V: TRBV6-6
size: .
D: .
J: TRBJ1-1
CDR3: CASRQGTTEAFF
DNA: TGTGCCAGCAGGCAAGGGACTACTGAAGCTTTCTTT

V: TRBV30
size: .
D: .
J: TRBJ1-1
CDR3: CAWSPDADTEAFF
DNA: TGTGCCTGGAGTCCCGACGCGGACACTGAAGCTTTCTTT

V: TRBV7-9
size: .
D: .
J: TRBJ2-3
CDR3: CASSLLYERTQYF
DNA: TGTGCCAGCAGCTTATTGTACGAACGGACGCAGTATTTT

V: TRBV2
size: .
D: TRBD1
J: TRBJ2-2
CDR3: CASSSQGRSGELFF
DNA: TGTGCCAGCAGTTCACAGGGGCGGAGCGGGGAGCTGTTTTTT

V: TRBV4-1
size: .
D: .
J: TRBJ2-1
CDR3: CASSHDRGRRSYNEQFF
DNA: TGCGCCAGCAGCCATGATCGGGGGAGGAGGTCCTACAATGAGCAGTTCTTC

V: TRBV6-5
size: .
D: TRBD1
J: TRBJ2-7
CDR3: CASRQGQSYEQYF
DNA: TGTGCCAGCAGGCAGGGACAGTCCTACGAGCAGTACTTC

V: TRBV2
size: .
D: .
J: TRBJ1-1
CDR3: CASSEAPRGKAFF
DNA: TGTGCCAGCAGTGAAGCGCCGCGGGGAAAAGCTTTCTTT

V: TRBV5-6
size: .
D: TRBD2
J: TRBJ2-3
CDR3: CASSLASGAQYF
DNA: TGTGCCAGCAGCTTGGCTAGCGGGGCGCAGTATTTT